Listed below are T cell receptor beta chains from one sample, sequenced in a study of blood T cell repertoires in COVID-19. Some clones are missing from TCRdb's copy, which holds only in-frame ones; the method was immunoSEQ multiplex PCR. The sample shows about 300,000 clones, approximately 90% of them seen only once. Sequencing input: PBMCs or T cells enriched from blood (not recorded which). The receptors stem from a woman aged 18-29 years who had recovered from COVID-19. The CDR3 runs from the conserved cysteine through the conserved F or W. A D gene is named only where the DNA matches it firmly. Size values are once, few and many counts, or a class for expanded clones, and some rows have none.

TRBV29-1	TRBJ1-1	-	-	TGCAGCGTTGATTATGCCGGGTTTGAAGCTTTCTTT	CSVDYAGFEAFF
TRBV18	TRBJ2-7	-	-	TGTGCCAGCTCGGAGGGTGGGGAGCAGTACTTC	CASSEGGEQYF
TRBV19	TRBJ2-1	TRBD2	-	TGTGCCAGTAGTCTCGGACTAGCGGGGGGGAGGATGACCAATGAGCAGTTCTTC	CASSLGLAGGRMTNEQFF
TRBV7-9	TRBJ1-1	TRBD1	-	TGTGCCAGCAGCCCGGGACAGAGGAACACTGAAGCTTTCTTT	CASSPGQRNTEAFF
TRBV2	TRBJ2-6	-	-	TGTGCCAGCAGGCCCGACTCCTCTGGGGCCAACGTCCTGACTTTC	CASRPDSSGANVLTF
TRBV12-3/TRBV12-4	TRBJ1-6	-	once	TGTGCCAGCAGTTTATTCGGGGGATCACCCCTCCACTTT	CASSLFGGSPLHF
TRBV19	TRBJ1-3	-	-	TGTGCCAGTACCTCTAGGGGCGCCTCTGGAAACACCATATATTTT	CASTSRGASGNTIYF
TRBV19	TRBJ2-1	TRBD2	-	TGTGCCAGTAGTATAGCTGGGCGGGGGGGCTTCAATGAGCAGTTCTTC	CASSIAGRGGFNEQFF
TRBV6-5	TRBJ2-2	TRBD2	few	TGTGCCAGCACCCACGCGGGAGTTACCGGGGAGCTGTTTTTT	CASTHAGVTGELFF
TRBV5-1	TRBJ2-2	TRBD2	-	TGCGCCAGCAGCTTGGCGACTAGCGGAACCGGGGAGCTGTTTTTT	CASSLATSGTGELFF
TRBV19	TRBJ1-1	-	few	TGTGCCAGTAGTGCAGGACTGGGGACTGAAGCTTTCTTT	CASSAGLGTEAFF
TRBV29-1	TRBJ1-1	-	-	TGCAGCGTTGGTGGAGGGGCTCTGAACACTGAAGCTTTCTTT	CSVGGGALNTEAFF
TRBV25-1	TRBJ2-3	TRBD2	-	TGTGCCAGCAGTGAATTGAGCGGGAGGGCCACAGATACGCAGTATTTT	CASSELSGRATDTQYF
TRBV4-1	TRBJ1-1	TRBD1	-	TGCGCCAGCCGAAAGACAGGGGGCACTGAAGCTTTCTTT	CASRKTGGTEAFF
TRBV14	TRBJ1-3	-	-	TGTGCCAGCAGCCAAGTCAGTGGCTCTGGAAACACCATATATTTT	CASSQVSGSGNTIYF
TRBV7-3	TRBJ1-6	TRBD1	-	TGTGCCAGCAGCTTCTTCGGGACAGGTTCACCCCTCCACTTT	CASSFFGTGSPLHF
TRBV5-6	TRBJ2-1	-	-	TGTGCCAGCAGCTTGGCCCCGGGGTCGTTCGGATACAATGAGCAGTTCTTC	CASSLAPGSFGYNEQFF
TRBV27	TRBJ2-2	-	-	TGTGCCAGCAGTAGGGACACTTACACCGGGGAGCTGTTTTTT	CASSRDTYTGELFF
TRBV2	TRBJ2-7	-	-	TGTGCCGGTCTGAAGGACTTTTCCTACGAGCAGTACTTC	CAGLKDFSYEQYF
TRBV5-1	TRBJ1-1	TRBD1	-	TGCGCCAGCAGCCGCGCAGGACAGGGGCGGGGGGACACTGAAGCTTTCTTT	CASSRAGQGRGDTEAFF
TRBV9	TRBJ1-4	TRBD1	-	TGTGCCAGCAGCGCCACGGGACAGGGGGTGGAAAAACTGTTTTTT	CASSATGQGVEKLFF
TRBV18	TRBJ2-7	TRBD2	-	TGTGCCAGCTCGGGGGGACTAGCGGGAGAATACGAGCAGTACTTC	CASSGGLAGEYEQYF
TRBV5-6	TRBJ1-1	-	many	TGTGCCAGCAGCTGGAGGGGAGGGACTGAAGCTTTCTTT	CASSWRGGTEAFF
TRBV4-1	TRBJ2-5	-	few	TGCGCCAGCAGCCAAGATGGGTTAGACAGCCAAGAGACCCAGTACTTC	CASSQDGLDSQETQYF
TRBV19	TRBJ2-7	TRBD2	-	TGTGCCAGTCTGGGACTAGCCCAAAACTACGAGCAGTACTTC	CASLGLAQNYEQYF
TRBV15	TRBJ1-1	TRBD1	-	TGTGCCACCAGCCGGGACAGCACTGAAGCTTTCTTT	CATSRDSTEAFF
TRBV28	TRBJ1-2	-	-	TGTGCCAGCGGAGAGGCAGGGAGGGATGGCTACACCTTC	CASGEAGRDGYTF
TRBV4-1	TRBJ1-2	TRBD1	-	TGCGCCAGCAGCCAAGGGACAGGGGCTAACTATGGCTACACCTTC	CASSQGTGANYGYTF
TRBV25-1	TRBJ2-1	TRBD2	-	TGTGCCACATCTAGCGGGAGTGTCGATGAGCAGTTCTTC	CATSSGSVDEQFF
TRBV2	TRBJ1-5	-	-	TGTGCCAGCAGTGACAGTTATAGCAATCAGCCCCAGCATTTT	CASSDSYSNQPQHF
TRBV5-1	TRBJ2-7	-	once	TGCGCCAGTCGGGTCGCACCGTCCTACGAGCAGTACTTC	CASRVAPSYEQYF
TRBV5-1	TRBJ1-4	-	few	TGCGCCAGCAGCGGTGGACACGGCGTTAATGAAAAACTGTTTTTT	CASSGGHGVNEKLFF
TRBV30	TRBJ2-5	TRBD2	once	TGTGCCTGGAGTGAATGGACTAGCGGGGGACAAGAGACCCAGTACTTC	CAWSEWTSGGQETQYF
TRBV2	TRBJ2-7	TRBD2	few	TGTGCCAGCACTAGCGGGAGCTACGAGCAGTACTTC	CASTSGSYEQYF
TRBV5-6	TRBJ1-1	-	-	TGTGCCAGCAGCTTACGCCAGACAGGAGTGGACACTGAAGCTTTCTTT	CASSLRQTGVDTEAFF
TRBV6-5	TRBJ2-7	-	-	TGTGCCAGCAGTATAGGGGTCCCCTCGTACGAGCAGTACTTC	CASSIGVPSYEQYF